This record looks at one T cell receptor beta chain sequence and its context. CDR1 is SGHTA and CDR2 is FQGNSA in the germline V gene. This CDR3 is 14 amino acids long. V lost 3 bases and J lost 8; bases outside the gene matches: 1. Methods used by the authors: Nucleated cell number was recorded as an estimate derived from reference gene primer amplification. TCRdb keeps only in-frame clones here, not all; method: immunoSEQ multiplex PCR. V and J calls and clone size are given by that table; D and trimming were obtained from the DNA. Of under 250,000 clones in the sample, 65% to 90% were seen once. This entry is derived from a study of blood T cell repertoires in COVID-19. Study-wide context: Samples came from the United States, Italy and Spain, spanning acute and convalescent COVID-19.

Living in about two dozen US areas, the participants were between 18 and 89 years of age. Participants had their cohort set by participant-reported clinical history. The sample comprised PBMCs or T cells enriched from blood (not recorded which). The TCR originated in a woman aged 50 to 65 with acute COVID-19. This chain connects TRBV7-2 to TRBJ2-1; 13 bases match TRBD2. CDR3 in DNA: TGTGCCAGCAGCTTTGGACTAGCGGGAGATGAGCAGTTCTTC. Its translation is CASSFGLAGDEQFF.